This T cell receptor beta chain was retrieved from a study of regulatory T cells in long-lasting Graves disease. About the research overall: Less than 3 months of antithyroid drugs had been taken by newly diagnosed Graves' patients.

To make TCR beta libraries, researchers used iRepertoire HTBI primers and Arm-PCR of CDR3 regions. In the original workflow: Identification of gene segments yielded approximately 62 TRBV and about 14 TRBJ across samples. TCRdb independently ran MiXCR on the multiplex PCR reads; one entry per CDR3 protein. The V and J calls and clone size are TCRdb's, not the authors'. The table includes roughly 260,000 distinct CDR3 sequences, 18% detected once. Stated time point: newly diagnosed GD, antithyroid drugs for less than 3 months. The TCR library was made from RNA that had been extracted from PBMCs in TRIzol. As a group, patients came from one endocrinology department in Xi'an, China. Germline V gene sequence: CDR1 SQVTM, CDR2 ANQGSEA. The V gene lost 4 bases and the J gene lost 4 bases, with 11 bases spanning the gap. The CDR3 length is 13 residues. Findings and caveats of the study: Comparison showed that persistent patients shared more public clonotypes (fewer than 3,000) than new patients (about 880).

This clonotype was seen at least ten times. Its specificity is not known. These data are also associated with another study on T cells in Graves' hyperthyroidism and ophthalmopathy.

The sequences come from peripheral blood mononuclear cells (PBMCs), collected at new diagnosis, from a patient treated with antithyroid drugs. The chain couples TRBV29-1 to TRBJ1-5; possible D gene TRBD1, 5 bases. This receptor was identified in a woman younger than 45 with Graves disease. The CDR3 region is CSVAVGRNQPQHF. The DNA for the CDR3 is TGCAGCGTTGCGGTGGGACGAAATCAGCCCCAGCATTTT.